The clone carrying this T cell receptor beta chain came up many times. Trimming removed 5 bases from V and 9 bases from J, with 19 bases in between. The CDR3 loop spans 15 amino acids. Documented time point: patch test 2, 6 weeks after DPC sensitization. The treatment: therapeutic diphenylcyclopropenone sensitization with weekly scalp DPC. Unique molecular identifiers were affixed to discrete cDNA molecules within the library. Each CDR3 protein gets one entry after TCRdb re-called the RACE reads with MiXCR. The sample includes about 140,000 distinct CDR3 sequences, about 10% of them seen just once. The data were obtained in a study of human T cells and chemical hapten exposure. Study details: Per-sample TCR yields varied mainly from small pooled library volume differences.

The J gene is TRBJ1-4, the V gene TRBV12-3 or TRBV12-4; no clear D gene. This TCR was recovered from a woman aged 50 to 60 with alopecia areata. Some clones in this sample may be carry-over from other donors' samples. Sequencing was performed on whole blood, taken in connection with sensitization to the hapten diphenylcyclopropenone (DPC). This CDR3 reads CASSPRARVVQKLFF. CDR3 DNA: TGTGCCAGCAGTCCCCGGGCCCGGGTCGTGCAAAAACTGTTTTTT.